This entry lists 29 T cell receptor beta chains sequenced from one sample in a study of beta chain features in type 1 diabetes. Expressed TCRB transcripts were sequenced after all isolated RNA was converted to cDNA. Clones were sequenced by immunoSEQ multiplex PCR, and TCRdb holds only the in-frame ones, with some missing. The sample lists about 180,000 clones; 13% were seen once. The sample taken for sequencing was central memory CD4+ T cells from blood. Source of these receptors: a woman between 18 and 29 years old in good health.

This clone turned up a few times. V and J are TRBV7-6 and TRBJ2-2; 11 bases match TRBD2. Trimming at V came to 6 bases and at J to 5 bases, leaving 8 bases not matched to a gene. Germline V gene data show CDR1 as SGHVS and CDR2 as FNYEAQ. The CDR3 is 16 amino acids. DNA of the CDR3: TGTGCCAGCAGTTACCCGGGACTAGCGGATACCGGGGAGCTGTTTTTT. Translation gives CASSYPGLADTGELFF.

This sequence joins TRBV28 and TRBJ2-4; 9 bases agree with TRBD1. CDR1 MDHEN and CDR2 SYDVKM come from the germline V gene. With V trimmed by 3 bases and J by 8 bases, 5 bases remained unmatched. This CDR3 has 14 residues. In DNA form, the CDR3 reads TGTGCCAGCAGTTTCGGACAGGGGCAGGACATTCAGTACTTC. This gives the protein CASSFGQGQDIQYF.

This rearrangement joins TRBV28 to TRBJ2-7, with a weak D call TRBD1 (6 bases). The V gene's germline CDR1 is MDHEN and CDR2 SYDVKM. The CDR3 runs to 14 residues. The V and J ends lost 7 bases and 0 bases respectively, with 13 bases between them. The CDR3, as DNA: TGTGCCAGCACCTTGGGGGACATCTCCTACGAGCAGTACTTC. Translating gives CASTLGDISYEQYF.

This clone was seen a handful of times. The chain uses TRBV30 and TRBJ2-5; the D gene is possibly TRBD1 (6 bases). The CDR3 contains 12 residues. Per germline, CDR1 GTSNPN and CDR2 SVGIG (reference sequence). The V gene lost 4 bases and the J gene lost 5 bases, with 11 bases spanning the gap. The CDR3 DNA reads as TGTGCCTGGAACACAGGGCCGGAGACCCAGTACTTC. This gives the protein CAWNTGPETQYF.

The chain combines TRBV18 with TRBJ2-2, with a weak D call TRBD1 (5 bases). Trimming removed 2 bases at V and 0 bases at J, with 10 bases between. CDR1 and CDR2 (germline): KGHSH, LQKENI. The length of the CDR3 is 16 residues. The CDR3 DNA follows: TGTGCCAGCTCACCAACAGGCCGACCGAACACCGGGGAGCTGTTTTTT. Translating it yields CASSPTGRPNTGELFF.

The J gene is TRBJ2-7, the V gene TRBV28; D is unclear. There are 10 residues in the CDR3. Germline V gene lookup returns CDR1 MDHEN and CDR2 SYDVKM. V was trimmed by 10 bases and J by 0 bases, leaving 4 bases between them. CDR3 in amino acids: CATGSYEQYF. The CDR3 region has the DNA TGTGCCACCGGCTCCTACGAGCAGTACTTC.

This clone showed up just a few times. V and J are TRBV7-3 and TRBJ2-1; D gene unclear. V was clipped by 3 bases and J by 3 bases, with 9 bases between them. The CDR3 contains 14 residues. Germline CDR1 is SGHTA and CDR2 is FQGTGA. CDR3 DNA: TGTGCCAGCAGCTTGGGCACCAACTACAATGAGCAGTTCTTC. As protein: CASSLGTNYNEQFF.

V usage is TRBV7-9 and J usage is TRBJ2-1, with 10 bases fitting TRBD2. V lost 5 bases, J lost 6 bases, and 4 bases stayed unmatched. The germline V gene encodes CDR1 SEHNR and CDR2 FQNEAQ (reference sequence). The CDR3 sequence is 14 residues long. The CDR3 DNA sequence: TGTGCCAGCAGCCCCGGGACTAGCGTCAATGAGCAGTTCTTC. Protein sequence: CASSPGTSVNEQFF.

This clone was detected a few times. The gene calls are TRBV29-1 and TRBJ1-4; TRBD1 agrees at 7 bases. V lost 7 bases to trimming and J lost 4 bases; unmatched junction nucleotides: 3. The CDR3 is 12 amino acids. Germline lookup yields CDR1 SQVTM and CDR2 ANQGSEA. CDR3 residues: CSAGTVNEKLFF. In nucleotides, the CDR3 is TGCAGCGCCGGGACAGTTAATGAAAAACTGTTTTTT.

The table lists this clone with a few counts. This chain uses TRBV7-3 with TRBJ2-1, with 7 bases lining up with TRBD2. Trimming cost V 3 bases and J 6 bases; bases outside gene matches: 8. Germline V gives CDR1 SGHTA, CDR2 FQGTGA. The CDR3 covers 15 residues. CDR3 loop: CASSLGGVFGNEQFF. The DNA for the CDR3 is TGTGCCAGCAGCTTGGGAGGGGTGTTCGGCAATGAGCAGTTCTTC.

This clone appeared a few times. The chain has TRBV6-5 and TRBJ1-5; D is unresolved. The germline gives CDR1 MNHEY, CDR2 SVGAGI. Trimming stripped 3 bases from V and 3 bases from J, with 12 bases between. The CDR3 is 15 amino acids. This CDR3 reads CASSYRWPINQPQHF. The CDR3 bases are TGTGCCAGCAGTTATCGTTGGCCGATCAATCAGCCCCAGCATTTT.

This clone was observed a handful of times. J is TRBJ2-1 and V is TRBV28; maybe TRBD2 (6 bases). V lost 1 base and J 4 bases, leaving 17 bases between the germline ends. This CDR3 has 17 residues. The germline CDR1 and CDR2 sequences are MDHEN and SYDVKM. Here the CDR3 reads CASSLYGGGIGYNEQFF. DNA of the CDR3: TGTGCCAGCAGTTTATATGGTGGCGGGATTGGGTACAATGAGCAGTTCTTC.

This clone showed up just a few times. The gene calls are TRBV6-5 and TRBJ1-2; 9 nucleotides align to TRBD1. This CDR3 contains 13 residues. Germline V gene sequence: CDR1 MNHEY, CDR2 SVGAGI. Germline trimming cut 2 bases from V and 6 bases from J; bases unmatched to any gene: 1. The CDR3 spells CASSYRDRDGYTF. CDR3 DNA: TGTGCCAGCAGTTACCGGGACAGGGATGGCTACACCTTC.

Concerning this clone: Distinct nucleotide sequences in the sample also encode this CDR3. The CDR3, as DNA: TGTGCCAGCAGTTTCAGGGATCAGCCCCAGCATTTT. The encoded protein is CASSFRDQPQHF. The chain combines TRBV28 with TRBJ1-5; a possible D gene is TRBD1 (5 bases). V lost 3 bases and J lost 5, with 5 bases in between. The CDR3 is made up of 12 amino acids. CDR1 is MDHEN, CDR2 SYDVKM, per germline.

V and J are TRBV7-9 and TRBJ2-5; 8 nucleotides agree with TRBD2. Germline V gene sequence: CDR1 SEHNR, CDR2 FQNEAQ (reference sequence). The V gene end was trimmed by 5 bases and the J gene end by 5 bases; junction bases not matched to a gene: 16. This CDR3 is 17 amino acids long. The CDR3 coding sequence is TGTGCCAGCAGCAAACAAAACGCGGGGGGAAGACCTGAGACCCAGTACTTC. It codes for CASSKQNAGGRPETQYF. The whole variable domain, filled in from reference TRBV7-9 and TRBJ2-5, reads DTGVSQNPRHKITKRGQNVTFRCDPISEHNRLYWYRQTLGQGPEFLTYFQNEAQLEKSRLLSDRFSAERPKGSFSTLEIQRTEQGDSAMYLCASSKQNAGGRPETQYFGPGTRLLVL.

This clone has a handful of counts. CDR3 sequence (DNA): TGTGCCAGCAGCCAAGTTGGGGGACCCCAGGGGGACTTAACAGATACGCAGTATTTT. Its protein product is CASSQVGGPQGDLTDTQYF. The chain employs TRBV14 and TRBJ2-3, with a possible D match to TRBD1 (7 bases). The ends were cut back, 1 base at V and 3 bases at J, with 23 bases in the middle. The germline gives CDR1 SGHDN, CDR2 FVKESK. The CDR3 contains 19 residues. Combining the CDR3 with reference TRBV14 and TRBJ2-3 gives the whole variable domain EAGVTQFPSHSVIEKGQTVTLRCDPISGHDNLYWYRRVMGKEIKFLLHFVKESKQDESGMPNNRFLAERTGGTYSTLKVQPAELEDSGVYFCASSQVGGPQGDLTDTQYFGPGTRLTVL.

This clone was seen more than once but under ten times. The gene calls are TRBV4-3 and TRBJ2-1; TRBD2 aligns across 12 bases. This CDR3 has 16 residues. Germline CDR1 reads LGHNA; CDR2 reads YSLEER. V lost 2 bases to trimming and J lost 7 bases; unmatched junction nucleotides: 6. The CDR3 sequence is CASSQLTSGRNNEQFF. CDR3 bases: TGCGCCAGCAGCCAACTCACTAGCGGGAGGAATAATGAGCAGTTCTTC.

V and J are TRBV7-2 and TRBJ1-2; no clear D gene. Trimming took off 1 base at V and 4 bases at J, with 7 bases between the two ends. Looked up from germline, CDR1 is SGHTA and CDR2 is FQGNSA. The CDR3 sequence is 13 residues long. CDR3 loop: CASSLGAGYGYTF. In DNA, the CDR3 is TGTGCCAGCAGCTTAGGGGCCGGCTATGGCTACACCTTC. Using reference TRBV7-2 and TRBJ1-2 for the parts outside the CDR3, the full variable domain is GAGVSQSPSNKVTEKGKDVELRCDPISGHTALYWYRQSLGQGLEFLIYFQGNSAPDKSGLPSDRFSAERTGGSVSTLTIQRTQQEDSAVYLCASSLGAGYGYTFGSGTRLTVV.

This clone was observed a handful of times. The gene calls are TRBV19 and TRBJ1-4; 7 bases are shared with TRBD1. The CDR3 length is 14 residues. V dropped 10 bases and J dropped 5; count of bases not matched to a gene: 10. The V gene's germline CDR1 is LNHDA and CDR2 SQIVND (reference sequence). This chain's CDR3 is CATKGDRLNEKLFF. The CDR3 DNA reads TGTGCCACTAAGGGGGACAGACTAAATGAAAAACTGTTTTTT. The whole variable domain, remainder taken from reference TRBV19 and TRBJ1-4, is DGGITQSPKYLFRKEGQNVTLSCEQNLNHDAMYWYRQDPGQGLRLIYYSQIVNDFQKGDIAEGYSVSREKKESFPLTVTSAQKNPTAFYLCATKGDRLNEKLFFGSGTQLSVL.

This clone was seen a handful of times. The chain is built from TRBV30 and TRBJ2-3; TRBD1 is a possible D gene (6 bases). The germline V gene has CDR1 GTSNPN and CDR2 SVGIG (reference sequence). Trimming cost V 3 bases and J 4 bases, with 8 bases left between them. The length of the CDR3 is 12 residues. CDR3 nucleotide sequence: TGTGCCTGGAGCGAGGGGGCAGATACGCAGTATTTT. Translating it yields CAWSEGADTQYF.

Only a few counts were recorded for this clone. The CDR3 region has the DNA TGCGCCAGCAGCCCGAACTCCATGGTCCTCTCCTACAATGAGCAGTTCTTC. Amino acids: CASSPNSMVLSYNEQFF. This chain connects TRBV5-1 to TRBJ2-1; D remains unclear. Germline V gene sequence: CDR1 SGHRS, CDR2 YFSETQ. The CDR3 loop spans 17 amino acids. Trimming took off 4 bases at V and 0 bases at J, with 17 bases between the two ends. Based on the CDR3 plus reference TRBV5-1 and TRBJ2-1, the full variable domain is KAGVTQTPRYLIKTRGQQVTLSCSPISGHRSVSWYQQTPGQGLQFLFEYFSETQRNKGNFPGRFSGRQFSNSRSEMNVSTLELGDSALYLCASSPNSMVLSYNEQFFGPGTRLTVL.

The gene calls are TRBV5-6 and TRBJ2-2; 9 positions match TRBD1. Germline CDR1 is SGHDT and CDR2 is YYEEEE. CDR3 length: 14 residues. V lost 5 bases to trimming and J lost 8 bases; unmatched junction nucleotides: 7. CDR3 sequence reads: CASSGTGIEGELFF. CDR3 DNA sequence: TGTGCCAGCAGTGGGACAGGGATAGAGGGGGAGCTGTTTTTT.

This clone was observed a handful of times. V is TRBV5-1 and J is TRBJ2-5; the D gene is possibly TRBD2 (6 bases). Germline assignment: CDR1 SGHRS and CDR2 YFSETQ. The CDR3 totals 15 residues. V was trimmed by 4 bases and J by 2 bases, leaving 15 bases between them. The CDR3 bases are TGCGCCAGCAGCCTCCAGGCGGGGATACAAGAGACCCAGTACTTC. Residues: CASSLQAGIQETQYF.

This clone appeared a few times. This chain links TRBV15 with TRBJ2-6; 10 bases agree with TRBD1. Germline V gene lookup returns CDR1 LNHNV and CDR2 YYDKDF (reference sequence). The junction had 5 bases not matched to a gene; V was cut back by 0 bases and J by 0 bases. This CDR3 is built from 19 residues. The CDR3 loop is CATSRDMGQGYSGANVLTF. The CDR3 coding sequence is TGTGCCACCAGCAGAGATATGGGACAGGGGTACTCTGGGGCCAACGTCCTGACTTTC.

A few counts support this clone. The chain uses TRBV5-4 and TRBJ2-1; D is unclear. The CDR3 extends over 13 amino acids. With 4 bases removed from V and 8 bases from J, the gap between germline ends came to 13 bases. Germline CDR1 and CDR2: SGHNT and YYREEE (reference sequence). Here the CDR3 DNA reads TGTGCCAGCAGCCTTATACATTCCTATGAGCAGTTCTTC. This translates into CASSLIHSYEQFF.

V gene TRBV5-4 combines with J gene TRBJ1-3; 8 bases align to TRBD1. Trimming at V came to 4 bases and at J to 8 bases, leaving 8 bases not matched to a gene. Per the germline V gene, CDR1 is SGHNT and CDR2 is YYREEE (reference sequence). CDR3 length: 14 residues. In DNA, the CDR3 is TGTGCCAGCAGCCAGACAGGGGAGGAATACACCATATATTTT. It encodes CASSQTGEEYTIYF.

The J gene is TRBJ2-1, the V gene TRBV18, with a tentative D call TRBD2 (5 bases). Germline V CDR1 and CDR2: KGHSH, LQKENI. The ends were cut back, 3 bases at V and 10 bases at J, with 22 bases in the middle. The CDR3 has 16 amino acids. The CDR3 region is CASSPPGVASNGEQFF. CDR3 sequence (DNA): TGTGCCAGCTCACCGCCCGGTGTAGCGAGCAATGGGGAGCAGTTCTTC.

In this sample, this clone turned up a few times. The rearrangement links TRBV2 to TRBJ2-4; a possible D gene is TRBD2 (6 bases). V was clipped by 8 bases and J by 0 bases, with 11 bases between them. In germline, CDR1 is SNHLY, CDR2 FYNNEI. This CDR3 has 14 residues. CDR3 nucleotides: TGTGCCAGCTCTAAGGGACTAGCCAAAAACATTCAGTACTTC. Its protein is CASSKGLAKNIQYF.

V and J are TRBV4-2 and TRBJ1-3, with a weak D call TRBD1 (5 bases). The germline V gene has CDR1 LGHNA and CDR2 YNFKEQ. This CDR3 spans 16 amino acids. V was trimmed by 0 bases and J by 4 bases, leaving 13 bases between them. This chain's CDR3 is CASSQDWAGQGNTIYF. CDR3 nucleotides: TGTGCCAGCAGCCAAGATTGGGCAGGGCAAGGAAACACCATATATTTT.